This T cell receptor beta chain derives from a study of T cell repertoires in cytomegalovirus infection. TCRdb passed the reads through MiXCR, listing each CDR3 protein once. The sample contains approximately 300,000 distinct CDR3 sequences, 25% to 35% of which appear only once. This clonotype came up many times. Its antigen is undetermined. CDR1 is MDHEN, CDR2 SYDVKM, per germline. This CDR3 region has 21 residues. V was clipped by 3 bases and J by 2 bases; unmatched bases: 22. The V gene is TRBV28, the J gene TRBJ2-1; 7 nucleotides agree with TRBD2. The receptor's source is a human donor in good health (CMV status not recorded). Some clones in this sample may be carry-over from other donors' samples. The sequencing used cultured PBMCs, collected from culture after CMV antigen stimulation. DNA of the CDR3: TGTGCCAGCAGTTTTTTAGGGCGTCTCCATGGAGGGAGGGAAACCTACAATGAGCAGTTCTTC. Residues: CASSFLGRLHGGRETYNEQFF.